A single T cell receptor beta chain is shown here with its context. The antigen it recognizes is unknown. Per-nucleotide qualities are absent, and no much larger clonotype sits a single base away. Genomic DNA was isolated from the sorted cells so that the TCRbeta CDR3 region could be sequenced. TCRbeta CDR3 regions were sequenced using the immunoSEQ Assay. This is the immuneACCESS table as TCRdb keeps it, with only in-frame sequences that have V and J called. A part of the clones is gone; compared with another copy, unresolved V genes explain less than half, and the rest is unexplained. In this sample the table shows around 90,000 clones, around 90% of which occur a single time. The ten largest clones capture 2.3% of the sample. The data were taken from a study of OX40 agonist ivuxolimab in advanced cancers. At the level of the whole study: The costimulatory receptor OX40 (CD134) was targeted by ivuxolimab, a fully human IgG2 agonistic monoclonal antibody. Intravenous ivuxolimab was administered to patients every 2 weeks at six dose levels: 0.01, 0.1, 0.3, 1.5, 3 and 10 mg/kg. Among the 50 to 55 dose-escalation patients, 19 had hepatocellular carcinoma, 15 or so melanoma, 9 renal cell carcinoma and 9 head and neck cancer. In the dose-escalation cohort, 82.7% of patients were male, and the mean age was around 60 years, with a range of roughly 20 to 85. Prior anti-PD-1, anti-PD-L1 or anti-CTLA-4 therapy was permitted, and checkpoint inhibitors had been received by around 40% of dose-escalation patients. Partial responses occurred in three dose-escalation patients: two with cutaneous melanoma and one with hepatocellular carcinoma. Peripheral TCRbeta sequencing aimed to test whether ivuxolimab altered TCR sequence diversity and caused clonal T-cell expansion. The paper describes the monotherapy dose-escalation part (N = 52 patients) of the phase I trial of ivuxolimab. Study-level results and caveats: At doses from 0.1 to 3.0 mg/kg, clonal expansion was seen in both CD4+ and CD8+ blood T cells between baseline and week 6. In the 0.1-3.0 mg/kg groups, partial responders were among the patients with the lowest normalized peripheral clonal expansion, particularly in CD8+ T cells. Low levels of normalized T-cell clonal expansion were also shown by some nonresponding patients. The antigen specificity of the clonally expanded peripheral T cells was not determined. On average, CD8+ T cells showed more expanded clones than CD4+ T cells after ivuxolimab.

The trial excluded patients who had a history of autoimmune disease or were on systemic immunosuppression. In every dose cohort, peripheral blood was drawn for TCR sequencing at baseline, cycle 4 day 1, and cycle 7 day 1. The samples were taken from a phase I, first-in-human, multicenter, open-label dose-escalation trial of ivuxolimab. Adults with locally advanced or metastatic melanoma, renal cell carcinoma, hepatocellular carcinoma or head and neck squamous cell carcinoma were enrolled in the trial. Before TCR sequencing, CD4+ T cells and CD8+ T cells were sorted from peripheral blood as separate populations. The origin of this receptor is an adult with an advanced solid tumor such as melanoma, head and neck, liver or kidney cancer. The sample was CD4+ or CD8+ T cells sorted from blood, taken in a trial of the OX40 agonist ivuxolimab.

The DNA sequence follows: TGTGCCAGCACTCGACAGGGCTCACCCCTCCACTTT. It encodes CASTRQGSPLHF. The sequence joins TRBV6-5 to TRBJ1-6; 7 nucleotides in the junction match TRBD1. The germline V gene supplies CDR1 MNHEY and CDR2 SVGAGI. The junction shows trimming of 7 bases on V and 10 bases on J, and the gene matches do not reach 4 bases of it. The cysteine opens and the phenylalanine closes a CDR3 of 12 amino acids. Only the CDR3 DNA stays, 36 bases, in frame from base 1.